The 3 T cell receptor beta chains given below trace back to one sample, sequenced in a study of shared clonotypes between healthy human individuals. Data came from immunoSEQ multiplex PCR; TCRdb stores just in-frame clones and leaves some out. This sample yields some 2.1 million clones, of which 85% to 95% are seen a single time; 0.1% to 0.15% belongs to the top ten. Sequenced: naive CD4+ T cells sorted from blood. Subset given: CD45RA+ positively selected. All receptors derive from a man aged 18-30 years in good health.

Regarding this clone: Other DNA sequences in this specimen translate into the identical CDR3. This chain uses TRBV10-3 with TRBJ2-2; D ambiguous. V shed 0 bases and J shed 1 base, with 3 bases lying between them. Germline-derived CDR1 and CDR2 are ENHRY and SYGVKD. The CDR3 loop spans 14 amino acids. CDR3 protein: CAISESQNTGELFF. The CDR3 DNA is TGTGCCATCAGTGAGTCCCAGAACACCGGGGAGCTGTTTTTT.

Here the CDR3 DNA reads TGTGCCTGGACCCCTCAGGGGGGGGAGCAGTACTTC. As protein: CAWTPQGGEQYF. The chain combines TRBV30 with TRBJ2-7; D may correspond to TRBD1 or TRBD2 (7 bases each). V was cut by 4 bases and J by 7 bases, with 14 bases left in between. CDR3 length: 12 residues. Per the germline V gene, CDR1 is GTSNPN and CDR2 is SVGIG (reference sequence). Together with reference TRBV30 and TRBJ2-7, the CDR3 gives the full variable domain: SQTIHQWPATLVQPVGSPLSLECTVEGTSNPNLYWYRQAAGRGLQLLFYSVGIGQISSEVPQNLSASRPQDRQFILSSKKLLLSDSGFYLCAWTPQGGEQYFGPGTRLTVT.

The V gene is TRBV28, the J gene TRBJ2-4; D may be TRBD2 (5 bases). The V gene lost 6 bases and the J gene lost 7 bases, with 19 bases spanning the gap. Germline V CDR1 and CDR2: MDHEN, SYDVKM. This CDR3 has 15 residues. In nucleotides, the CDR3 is TGTGCCAGCAGCTCACCTTATGCTAGCCGGAACATTCAGTACTTC. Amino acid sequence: CASSSPYASRNIQYF.